Listed here is a single T cell receptor beta chain. Antigen specificity is unknown. The whole isolated RNA underwent reverse transcription, so sequencing captured expressed TCRB transcripts. Produced via immunoSEQ multiplex PCR; TCRdb's table is partial and in-frame only. The table shows 280,000 or so clones, with 15% occurring only once. This entry belongs to a study of beta chain features in type 1 diabetes. Looking at the study overall: Over all samples combined, fewer than 130,000,000 sorted cells were examined.

Deletions cut 0 bases from V and 6 bases from J, with 11 bases between. The CDR3 length is 15 residues. Germline V lookup: CDR1 SNHLY, CDR2 FYNNEI. Study findings and constraints: Within patients, naive, central memory and Treg TCRB repertoires seemed more similar than within healthy donors. All four CD4+ subsets of Type 1 diabetes patients contained TCRB CDR3s that were moderately but significantly shorter. PCR might show a preference for shorter templates, equally across patients and controls.

Using CD45RO/CCR7/CD25/CD127/CD95/CD27, CD4+ naive, central memory, regulatory and stem cell-like memory cells were sorted. The sequenced material came from naive CD4+ T cells from blood. The TCR sequence derives from a man between 18 and 35 years old with type 1 diabetes. The chain recombines TRBV2 with TRBJ2-2, with D perhaps matching TRBD2 (5 bases). DNA of the CDR3: TGTGCCAGCAGTGAAGCCGCTAGCTACGCCGGGGAGCTGTTTTTT. Translation: CASSEAASYAGELFF.